This T cell receptor (beta chain) was recovered during a study of yellow fever vaccine responses in identical twins. Study observations and caveats: Twins' vaccine T cell responses reportedly seemed partly convergent and partly personalized.

TCRdb fed the RT-PCR reads into MiXCR, producing one record per CDR3 protein. The table lists roughly 2,200 distinct CDR3 sequences, approximately 84% of them singletons. Germline V gives CDR1 DFQATT, CDR2 SNEGSKA (reference sequence). This CDR3 is 13 amino acids long. On this clonotype: Its antigen is not identified.

This TCR came from a female donor who received the yellow fever vaccine. The chain joins TRBV20-1 to TRBJ1-4; D gene uncertain. The sequencing used T cells from blood (PBMCs), unsorted or a sorted subset (not recorded which), collected before or after yellow fever vaccination (not recorded which). CDR3 sequence reads: CSSRATTNEKLFF. The CDR3, as DNA: TGCAGCAGTCGGGCTACAACTAATGAAAAACTGTTTTTT.